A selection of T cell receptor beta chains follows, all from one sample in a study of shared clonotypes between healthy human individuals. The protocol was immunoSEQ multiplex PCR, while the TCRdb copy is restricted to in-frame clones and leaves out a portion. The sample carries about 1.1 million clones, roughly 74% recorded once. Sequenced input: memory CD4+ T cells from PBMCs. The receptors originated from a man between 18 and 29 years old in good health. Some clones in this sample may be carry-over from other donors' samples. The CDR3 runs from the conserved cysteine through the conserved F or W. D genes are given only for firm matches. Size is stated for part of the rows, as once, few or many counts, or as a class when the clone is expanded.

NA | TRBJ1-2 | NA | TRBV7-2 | TGTGCCAGCAGACCGGCCGACGGGGCTTATGGCTACACCTTC | CASRPADGAYGYTF
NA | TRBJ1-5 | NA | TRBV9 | TGTGCCAGCAGCCCCTCCGGCGAAAGCAATCAGCCCCAGCATTTT | CASSPSGESNQPQHF
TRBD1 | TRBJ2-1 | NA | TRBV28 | TGTGCCAGCAGACCTAATAGGATCGGGACAGGGGGCGCGGGGGAGCAGTTCTTC | CASRPNRIGTGGAGEQFF
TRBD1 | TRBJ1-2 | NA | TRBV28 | TGTGCCAGCAGGCCGCACCGGGACAGGGTCGGCTACACCTTC | CASRPHRDRVGYTF
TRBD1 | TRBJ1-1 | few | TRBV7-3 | TGTGCCAGCAGCTCCTCAGGGGGCTGGACTGAAGCTTTCTTT | CASSSSGGWTEAFF
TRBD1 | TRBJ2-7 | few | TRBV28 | TGTGCCAGCAGTTTATGGTTTGGACAGGGGGCATTTTTCTCCTACGAGCAGTACTTC | CASSLWFGQGAFFSYEQYF
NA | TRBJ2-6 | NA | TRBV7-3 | TGTGCCAGCAGCTCATCACTCTCTGGGGCCAACGTCCTGACTTTC | CASSSSLSGANVLTF
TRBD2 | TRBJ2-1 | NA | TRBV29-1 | TGCAGCGCAGGACTAGTATACAATGAGCAGTTCTTC | CSAGLVYNEQFF
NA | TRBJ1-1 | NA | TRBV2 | TGTGCCAGCAGACGATCCGGGGACAACACTGAAGCTTTCTTT | CASRRSGDNTEAFF
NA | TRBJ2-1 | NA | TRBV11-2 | TGTGCCAGCAGCTTAGATAGCAGTGAGCAGTTCTTC | CASSLDSSEQFF
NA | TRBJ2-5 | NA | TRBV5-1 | TGCGCCAGCAGCTTTGGAGGGGGACGGGAGACCCAGTACTTC | CASSFGGGRETQYF
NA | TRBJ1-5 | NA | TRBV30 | TGTGCCTGGAGTGTAATCGGGGGGTTGCAGCCCCAGCATTTT | CAWSVIGGLQPQHF
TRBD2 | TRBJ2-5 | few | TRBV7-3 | TGTGCCAGCAGCTTAGCGGGAGCCAATGGAGAGACCCAGTACTTC | CASSLAGANGETQYF
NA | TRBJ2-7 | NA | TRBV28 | TGTGCCAGCAGCTCCCCCCAGGGAGTACTCTACGAGCAGTACTTC | CASSSPQGVLYEQYF
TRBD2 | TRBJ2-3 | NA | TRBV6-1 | TGTGCCAGAGGGGTAGCGGGAACAGATACGCAGTATTTT | CARGVAGTDTQYF
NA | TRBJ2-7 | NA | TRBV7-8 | TGTGCCAGCAGCTTAGATTGGGGCTACGAGCAGTACTTC | CASSLDWGYEQYF
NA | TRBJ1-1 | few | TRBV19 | TGTGCCAGTAGTAACGGTGCTGAAGCTTTCTTT | CASSNGAEAFF
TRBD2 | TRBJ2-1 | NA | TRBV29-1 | TGCAGCCTCCAACGGCGGGGGGCCGGTGAGCAGTTCTTC | CSLQRRGAGEQFF
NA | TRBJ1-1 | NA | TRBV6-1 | TGTGCCAGCGGGGGCAGGGTAAAGATGAACACTGAAGCTTTCTTT | CASGGRVKMNTEAFF
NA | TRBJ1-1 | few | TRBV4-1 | TGCGCCAGCAGCCAAGATCCGGGACGTGAAGCTTTCTTT | CASSQDPGREAFF
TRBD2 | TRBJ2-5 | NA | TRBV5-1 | TGCGCCAGCAGCCGCACGTTTAGAGGGAGGGCCGGAGAGACCCAGTACTTC | CASSRTFRGRAGETQYF
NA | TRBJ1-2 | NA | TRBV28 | TGTGCCAGCAGGACCCCAGGGCCCTATGGCTACACCTTC | CASRTPGPYGYTF
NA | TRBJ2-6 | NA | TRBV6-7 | TGTGCCAGCAGTGCTACGAAGCGTCAAAGTCGGGCCAACGTCCTGACTTTC | CASSATKRQSRANVLTF
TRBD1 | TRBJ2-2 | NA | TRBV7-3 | TGTGCCAGCAGCCGACAGGGCGGAACGAACACCGGGGAGCTGTTTTTT | CASSRQGGTNTGELFF
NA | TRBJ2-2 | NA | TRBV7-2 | TGTGCCAGCAGGTGGGGCGCGGGAACGGCCGGGGAGCTGTTTTTT | CASRWGAGTAGELFF
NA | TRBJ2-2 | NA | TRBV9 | TGTGCCAGCAGCCCTCAGGGTGTATGGGGCACCGGGGAGCTGTTTTTT | CASSPQGVWGTGELFF
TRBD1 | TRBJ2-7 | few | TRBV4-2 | TGTGCCAGCAGCCAAGATCGGGACAGAGCCTACGAGCAGTACTTC | CASSQDRDRAYEQYF
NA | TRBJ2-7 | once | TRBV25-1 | TGTGCCAGCAGTGAATTCGGTGGGACCTACGAGCAGTACTTC | CASSEFGGTYEQYF
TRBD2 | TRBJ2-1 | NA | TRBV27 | TGTGCCAGCAGCCTCTGGACTAGCGCTCAGGAGCAGTTCTTC | CASSLWTSAQEQFF
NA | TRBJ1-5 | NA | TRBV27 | TGTGCCAGCAGTTTGGGCAGGGAAGGTTTTCCCCAGCATTTT | CASSLGREGFPQHF
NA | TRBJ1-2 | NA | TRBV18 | TGTGCCAGCTCACCACCGGGCAGAGTGTATGGCTACACCTTC | CASSPPGRVYGYTF
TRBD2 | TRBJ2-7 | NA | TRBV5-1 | TGCGCCAGCAGCTTAGCGGGACTAGCGGGAGACAAGCAGTACTTC | CASSLAGLAGDKQYF
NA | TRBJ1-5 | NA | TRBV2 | TGTGCCACCTCGGGGATGGTTGATCAGCCCCAGCATTTT | CATSGMVDQPQHF
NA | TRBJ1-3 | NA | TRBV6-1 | TGTGCCAGCAGTGTCGGATTCTCTGGAAACACCATATATTTT | CASSVGFSGNTIYF
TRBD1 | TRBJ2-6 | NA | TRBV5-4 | TGTGCCAGCAGCTCTGGACAGGGGACCGGGGCCAACGTCCTGACTTTC | CASSSGQGTGANVLTF
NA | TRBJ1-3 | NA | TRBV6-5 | TGTGCCAGCAGCCGCCACACAGGTTCTGGAAACACCATATATTTT | CASSRHTGSGNTIYF
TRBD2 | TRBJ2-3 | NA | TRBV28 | TGTGCCAGCAGTTTACCTAGCGGGAGCGGAGATACGCAGTATTTT | CASSLPSGSGDTQYF
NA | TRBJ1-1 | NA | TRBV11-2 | TGTGCCAGCAGCTTAGGAACTGAAGCTTTCTTT | CASSLGTEAFF
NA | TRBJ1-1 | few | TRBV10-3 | TGTGCCATCAGTGAGCTGGGGCGGAACACTGAAGCTTTCTTT | CAISELGRNTEAFF
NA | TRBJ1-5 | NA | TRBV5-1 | TGCGCCAGCAGCTTGCAGGGGAGTCAGCCCCAGCATTTT | CASSLQGSQPQHF
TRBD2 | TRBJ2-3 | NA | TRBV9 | TGTGCCAGCAGCCTAGCGGAGGACACAGATACGCAGTATTTT | CASSLAEDTDTQYF
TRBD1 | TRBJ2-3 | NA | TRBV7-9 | TGTGCCAGCAGCCTGGGACAGACCGTTAGCACAGATACGCAGTATTTT | CASSLGQTVSTDTQYF
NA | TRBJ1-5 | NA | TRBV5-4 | TGTGCCAGCAGCTCCCCCGGGCCTCCCAGTCAGCCCCAGCATTTT | CASSSPGPPSQPQHF
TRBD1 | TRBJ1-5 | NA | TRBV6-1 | TGTGCCAGCAGTCAAAGGGGACAGGGGACTCCGCCCCAGCATTTT | CASSQRGQGTPPQHF
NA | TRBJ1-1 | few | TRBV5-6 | TGTGCCAGCAGCAAGGGTATGGGAGAAGCAAACACTGAAGCTTTCTTT | CASSKGMGEANTEAFF
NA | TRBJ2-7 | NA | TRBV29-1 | TGCAGCGCCGTAGAGCCTAGCCCTTACGAGCAGTACTTC | CSAVEPSPYEQYF